Sequencing of this TCR beta chain was carried out in a study of regulatory T cells in long-lasting Graves disease. Study-wide context: Duration of antithyroid drug therapy among newly diagnosed Graves' patients was under 3 months.

Time point given: newly diagnosed GD, antithyroid drugs for less than 3 months. Extracted RNA from PBMCs served as the source of the TCR library. Building the TCR beta libraries relied on iRepertoire HTBI primers, and CDR3 regions underwent Arm-PCR. TCRdb reanalysed the multiplex PCR reads using MiXCR and keeps one entry per CDR3 protein. The table records over 350,000 distinct CDR3 sequences, 14% of them present only once. Germline CDR1 reads KGHDR; CDR2 reads SFDVKD. V was pared by 3 bases and J by 0 bases, with 5 bases between. This CDR3 has 13 residues. These records were also assigned to another study, of T cells in Graves' hyperthyroidism and ophthalmopathy. In that study: Classification by a 13 V-J model distinguished ophthalmopathy from stable hyperthyroidism.

This specimen consisted of peripheral blood mononuclear cells (PBMCs), obtained at new diagnosis, from a patient treated with antithyroid drugs. The TCR comes from a woman aged 45-59 years with Graves disease. This chain uses TRBV24-1 with TRBJ2-7; perhaps TRBD2 as D (5 bases). The CDR3 sequence is CATSDEGSYEQYF. Here the CDR3 DNA reads TGTGCCACCAGTGATGAGGGCTCCTACGAGCAGTACTTC.